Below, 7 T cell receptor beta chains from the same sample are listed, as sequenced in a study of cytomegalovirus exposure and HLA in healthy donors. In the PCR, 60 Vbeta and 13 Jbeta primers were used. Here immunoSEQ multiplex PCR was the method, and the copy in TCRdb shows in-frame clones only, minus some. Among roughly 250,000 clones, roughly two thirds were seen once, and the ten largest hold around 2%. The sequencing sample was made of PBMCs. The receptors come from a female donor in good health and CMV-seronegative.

CDR3 sequence (DNA): TGTGCCAGCAGCTCCCGACAGGGCCAAGAGACCCAGTACTTC. It translates to CASSSRQGQETQYF. V is TRBV11-1 and J is TRBJ2-5, with 7 bases fitting TRBD1. The V and J ends lost 4 bases and 1 base, in that order; junction bases with no gene match: 3. CDR1 is SGHAT, CDR2 FQDESV, per germline (reference sequence). This CDR3 comprises 14 residues.

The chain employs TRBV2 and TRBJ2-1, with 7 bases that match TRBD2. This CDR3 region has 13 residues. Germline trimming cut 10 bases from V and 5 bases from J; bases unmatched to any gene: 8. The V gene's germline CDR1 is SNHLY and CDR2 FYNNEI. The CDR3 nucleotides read TGTGCCATGAAGGTAGGGACTAACAATGAGCAGTTCTTC. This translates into CAMKVGTNNEQFF.

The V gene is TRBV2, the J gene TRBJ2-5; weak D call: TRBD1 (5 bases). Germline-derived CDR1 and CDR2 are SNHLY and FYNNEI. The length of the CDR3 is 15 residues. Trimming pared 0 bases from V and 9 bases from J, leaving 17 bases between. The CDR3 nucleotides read TGTGCCAGCAGTGAAGCGTCAGGGCTTAGGATGGCCCAGTACTTC. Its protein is CASSEASGLRMAQYF. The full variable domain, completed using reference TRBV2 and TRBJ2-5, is EPEVTQTPSHQVTQMGQEVILRCVPISNHLYFYWYRQILGQKVEFLVSFYNNEISEKSEIFDDQFSVERPDGSNFTLKIRSTKLEDSAMYFCASSEASGLRMAQYFGPGTRLLVL.

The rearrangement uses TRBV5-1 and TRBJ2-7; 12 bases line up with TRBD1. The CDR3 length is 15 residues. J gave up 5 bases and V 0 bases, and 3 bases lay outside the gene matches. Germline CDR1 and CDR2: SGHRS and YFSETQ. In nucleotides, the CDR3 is TGCGCCAGCAGCTTGGGGGGGACAGGGGGCGACGAGCAGTACTTC. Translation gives CASSLGGTGGDEQYF.

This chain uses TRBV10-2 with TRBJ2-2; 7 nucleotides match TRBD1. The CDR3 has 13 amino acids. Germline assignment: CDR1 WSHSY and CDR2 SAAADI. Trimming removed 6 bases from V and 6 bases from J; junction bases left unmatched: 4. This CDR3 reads CASRGQIAGELFF. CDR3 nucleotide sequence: TGCGCCAGCAGGGGACAGATAGCCGGGGAGCTGTTTTTT.

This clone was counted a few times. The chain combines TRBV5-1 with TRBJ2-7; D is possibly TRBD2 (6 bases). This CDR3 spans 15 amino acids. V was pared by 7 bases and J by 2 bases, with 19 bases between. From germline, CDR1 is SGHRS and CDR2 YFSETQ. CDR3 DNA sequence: TGCGCCAGCTCCGGGCAGGGCGGGGACGCCTACGAGCAGTACTTC. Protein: CASSGQGGDAYEQYF. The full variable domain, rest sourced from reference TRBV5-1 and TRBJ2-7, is KAGVTQTPRYLIKTRGQQVTLSCSPISGHRSVSWYQQTPGQGLQFLFEYFSETQRNKGNFPGRFSGRQFSNSRSEMNVSTLELGDSALYLCASSGQGGDAYEQYFGPGTRLTVT.

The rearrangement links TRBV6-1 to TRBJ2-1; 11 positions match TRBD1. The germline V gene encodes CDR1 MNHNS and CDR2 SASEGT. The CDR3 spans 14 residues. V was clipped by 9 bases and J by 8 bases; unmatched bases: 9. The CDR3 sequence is CARGEGTGGYEQFF. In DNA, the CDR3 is TGTGCCAGGGGGGAGGGGACAGGGGGATATGAGCAGTTCTTC.